These 20 T cell receptor beta chains came from one sample sequenced in a study of T cell repertoires in cytomegalovirus infection. TCRdb reanalysed the reads using MiXCR and keeps one entry per CDR3 protein. Here the sample spans some 150,000 distinct CDR3 sequences, 23% being singletons. Material for sequencing was PBMCs. The receptor set was obtained from a human donor in good health (CMV status not recorded). Some clones in this sample may be carry-over from other donors' samples.

This clonotype was recorded a few times. The genes are TRBV28 and TRBJ2-3; D is possibly TRBD1 or TRBD2 (5 bases each). This CDR3 spans 13 amino acids. V shed 9 bases and J shed 2 bases, with 12 bases lying between them. Germline V CDR1 and CDR2: MDHEN, SYDVKM. The CDR3 is CASGTRHTDTQYF. The CDR3 region has the DNA TGTGCCAGTGGGACCCGCCACACAGATACGCAGTATTTT.

This clonotype was picked up many times. One end of the junction does not line up with germline, which may come from a read error. The V call is TRBV7-2, the J call TRBJ1-5; D call uncertain. This CDR3 has 12 amino acids. CDR1 and CDR2 from the germline V gene are SGHTA and FQGNSA. Here the CDR3 reads CASSLGYQPQHF. The CDR3, as DNA: TGTGCCAGCAGTTTAGGGTATCAGCCCCAGCATTTT.

This clonotype was seen repeatedly, ten times or more. The rearrangement links TRBV13 to TRBJ1-4, with D tentatively TRBD1 (5 bases). The CDR3 loop spans 14 amino acids. Trimming stripped 4 bases from V and 8 bases from J, with 14 bases between. Germline-derived CDR1 and CDR2 are PRHDT and FYEKMQ (reference sequence). This chain's CDR3 is CASSSWGEGEKLFF. CDR3 DNA sequence: TGTGCCAGCAGCTCATGGGGCGAGGGGGAAAAACTGTTTTTT.

This clonotype has only a few counts. The V gene is TRBV9, the J gene TRBJ2-1; 8 bases fit TRBD2. J lost 2 bases, V lost 2 bases, and 3 bases had no gene match. This CDR3 spans 15 amino acids. Germline CDR1 is SGDLS and CDR2 is YYNGEE. The CDR3 protein is CASSVGAGAYNEQFF. CDR3 coding DNA: TGTGCCAGCAGCGTTGGAGCGGGGGCCTACAATGAGCAGTTCTTC.

There are a few counts of this clonotype. CDR3 protein: CASRLGGDEQYF. The CDR3 DNA reads TGTGCCAGCAGACTGGGGGGGGACGAGCAGTACTTC. V and J are TRBV28 and TRBJ2-7; 7 positions match TRBD2. The CDR3 spans 12 residues. J lost 5 bases, V lost 6 bases, and 4 bases had no gene match. The germline gives CDR1 MDHEN, CDR2 SYDVKM.

This clonotype was seen just once. A single base is all that separates this from a far larger clone, so a read error is likely. The rearrangement uses TRBV7-9 and TRBJ2-1; D gene uncertain. The CDR3 has 11 residues. Germline loops: CDR1 SEHNR, CDR2 FQNEAQ (reference sequence). The CDR3 spells CASSLSNKQFF. For the CDR3, the DNA is TGTGCCAGCAGCTTAAGCAATAAGCAGTTCTTC. Supplemented by reference TRBV7-9 and TRBJ2-1, the full variable domain reads DTGVSQNPRHKITKRGQNVTFRCDPISEHNRLYWYRQTLGQGPEFLTYFQNEAQLEKSRLLSDRFSAERPKGSFSTLEIQRTEQGDSAMYLCASSLSNKQFFGPGTRLTVL.

This clonotype was seen a few times. The chain carries TRBV7-9 and TRBJ1-1; D is ambiguous. Trimming removed 5 bases from V and 0 bases from J, with 10 bases in between. From germline, CDR1 is SEHNR and CDR2 FQNEAQ (reference sequence). CDR3 size: 14 residues. The CDR3 DNA follows: TGTGCCAGCAGCAGCGACGGATTGAACACTGAAGCTTTCTTT. Its protein product is CASSSDGLNTEAFF.

This clonotype was recorded many times. This sequence joins TRBV7-2 and TRBJ2-5; a weak D match, TRBD1 (8 bases). Germline V gene data show CDR1 as SGHTA and CDR2 as FQGNSA. V lost 10 bases, J lost 9 bases, and 24 bases lay in between. The CDR3 is made up of 14 amino acids. CDR3 sequence (DNA): TGTGCCACCTTGCCCGGGACTATGACAGGGGCCCAGTACTTC. It codes for CATLPGTMTGAQYF.

The sample holds a few counts of this clonotype. This chain connects TRBV5-4 to TRBJ2-5; TRBD2 matches 7 bases. The CDR3 is 16 residues long. In germline, CDR1 is SGHNT, CDR2 YYREEE (reference sequence). V gave up 4 bases and J gave up 0 bases; unmatched junction bases: 9. CDR3 bases: TGTGCCAGCAGCACTAGAGCGGGGACTCACCAAGAGACCCAGTACTTC. Translating it yields CASSTRAGTHQETQYF.

The chain couples TRBV20-1 to TRBJ2-1; tentatively, D is TRBD2 (6 bases). V lost 0 bases and J lost 6, with 15 bases in between. The CDR3 extends over 15 amino acids. Germline V CDR1 and CDR2: DFQATT, SNEGSKA (reference sequence). CDR3 sequence (DNA): TGCAGTGCTAGAGAAGAGGGGAGGTCGGTCAATGAGCAGTTCTTC. Translated: CSAREEGRSVNEQFF.

This clonotype was picked up many times. The rearrangement links TRBV7-6 to TRBJ1-4; perhaps TRBD1 as D (6 bases). Trimming removed 4 bases from V and 2 bases from J, with 14 bases in between. The CDR3 covers 16 residues. Per the germline V gene, CDR1 is SGHVS and CDR2 is FNYEAQ. The CDR3 protein is CASSYDQGLTNEKLFF. DNA of the CDR3: TGTGCCAGCAGCTACGACCAGGGGTTGACTAATGAAAAACTGTTTTTT.

This clonotype occurred a few times. V gene TRBV27 combines with J gene TRBJ2-2, with D tentatively TRBD1 or TRBD2 (7 bases each). CDR1 is MNHEY, CDR2 SMNVEV, per germline (reference sequence). Deletions cut 5 bases from V and 6 bases from J, with 16 bases between. This CDR3 has 15 residues. The CDR3 DNA reads TGTGCCAGCAGTCTACAGGGGAGGGCGCCCGGGGAGCTGTTTTTT. It encodes CASSLQGRAPGELFF.

The chain couples TRBV12-3 or TRBV12-4 to TRBJ1-5; D ambiguous. The CDR3 is 15 amino acids. V was shortened by 3 bases and J by 4 bases, with 13 bases between the two germline ends. CDR3 sequence (DNA): TGTGCCAGCAGTTTTCGGGCGGGAAGTAATCAGCCCCAGCATTTT. The encoded protein is CASSFRAGSNQPQHF.

This clonotype was picked up a small number of times. The gene calls are TRBV20-1 and TRBJ2-7, with 14 positions matching TRBD2. This CDR3 contains 14 residues. Germline CDR1 DFQATT, CDR2 SNEGSKA (reference sequence). V dropped 6 bases and J dropped 2; count of bases not matched to a gene: 3. CDR3 in amino acids: CSARLAGGTYEQYF. The CDR3 nucleotides are TGCAGTGCCAGACTAGCGGGAGGGACCTACGAGCAGTACTTC.

This clonotype was counted many times. The chain links TRBV7-2 to TRBJ1-1, with 12 bases matching TRBD1. Losses at the gene ends were 0 bases for V and 3 bases for J; bases not matched to a gene: 8. The germline V gene encodes CDR1 SGHTA and CDR2 FQGNSA. The CDR3 spans 18 residues. CDR3 region: CASSLAPGQGAWDTEAFF. DNA of the CDR3: TGTGCCAGCAGCTTAGCGCCGGGACAGGGGGCCTGGGACACTGAAGCTTTCTTT.

This clonotype came up a few times. The rearrangement uses TRBV28 and TRBJ1-6; D is ambiguous. From germline, CDR1 is MDHEN and CDR2 SYDVKM. This CDR3 has 14 residues. Trimming stripped 4 bases from V and 9 bases from J, with 13 bases between. DNA of the CDR3: TGTGCCAGCAGTTACACCCTTTCTAGTTCACCCCTCCACTTT. Protein: CASSYTLSSSPLHF. The variable domain in full, completed from reference TRBV28 and TRBJ1-6, reads DVKVTQSSRYLVKRTGEKVFLECVQDMDHENMFWYRQDPGLGLRLIYFSYDVKMKEKGDIPEGYSVSREKKERFSLILESASTNQTSMYLCASSYTLSSSPLHFGNGTRLTVT.

In this sample, this clonotype turned up a few times. The chain links TRBV28 to TRBJ2-7; 9 bases line up with TRBD1. V was clipped by 7 bases and J by 0 bases; unmatched bases: 7. Per the germline V gene, CDR1 is MDHEN and CDR2 is SYDVKM. CDR3 size: 15 residues. CDR3 in DNA: TGTGCCAGCACCGGGACAGGGATGAGCTCCTACGAGCAGTACTTC. It encodes CASTGTGMSSYEQYF.

The table lists this clonotype with a few counts. The gene calls are TRBV28 and TRBJ1-1; D is unresolved. Deletions cut 2 bases from V and 3 bases from J, with 10 bases between. The CDR3 length is 14 residues. In germline, CDR1 is MDHEN, CDR2 SYDVKM. The CDR3 DNA reads as TGTGCCAGCAGTTTAACGGGGAGGGACACTGAAGCTTTCTTT. Translating it yields CASSLTGRDTEAFF.

This clonotype was counted at least ten times. This chain uses TRBV28 with TRBJ2-5; a weak D match, TRBD2 (6 bases). Trimming removed 7 bases at V and 3 bases at J, with 18 bases between. The length of the CDR3 is 15 residues. The germline V gene encodes CDR1 MDHEN and CDR2 SYDVKM. The CDR3 region has the DNA TGTGCCAGCAAAAACCCGGGACTTCCAAAAGAGACCCAGTACTTC. Protein product: CASKNPGLPKETQYF.

This clonotype came up many times. The chain recombines TRBV14 with TRBJ2-7; a weak D match, TRBD2 (6 bases). The V and J ends lost 0 bases and 3 bases respectively, with 15 bases between them. Germline loops: CDR1 SGHDN, CDR2 FVKESK. The CDR3 runs 16 residues. The CDR3 region is CASSQDPTGVGYEQYF. CDR3 sequence (DNA): TGTGCCAGCAGCCAAGATCCGACGGGGGTGGGCTACGAGCAGTACTTC.